Each of the 15 T cell receptor beta chains below was sequenced from the same sample in a study of blood T cell repertoires in COVID-19. Sequenced by immunoSEQ multiplex PCR; TCRdb stores in-frame clones only, minus some. The data contain around 100,000 clones, around nine tenths of them singletons. The sequencing sample was made of peripheral blood. Every receptor here comes from a man in his forties or fifties with active or convalescent COVID-19.

This chain uses TRBV5-1 with TRBJ2-1, with TRBD2 matching 9 bases. With V trimmed by 3 bases and J by 4 bases, 5 bases remained unmatched. The germline CDR1 and CDR2 sequences are SGHRS and YFSETQ. This CDR3 has 15 residues. CDR3 sequence: CASSSNSGGYNEQFF. The CDR3 DNA is TGCGCCAGCAGCTCTAACAGCGGGGGGTACAATGAGCAGTTCTTC.

The J gene is TRBJ2-2, the V gene TRBV19; tentatively, D is TRBD1 (5 bases). V shed 8 bases and J shed 8 bases, with 18 bases lying between them. Germline assignment: CDR1 LNHDA and CDR2 SQIVND (reference sequence). The CDR3 length is 14 residues. The CDR3 region has the DNA TGTGCCAGTTCCCCCTCAGGGTTTGCAGGGGAGCTGTTTTTT. This sequence encodes CASSPSGFAGELFF.

CDR3 sequence: CSVAQVLQETQYF. CDR3 DNA sequence: TGCAGCGTTGCACAGGTATTACAAGAGACCCAGTACTTC. The V call is TRBV29-1, the J call TRBJ2-5; D perhaps matches TRBD1 (5 bases). The CDR3 spans 13 residues. Between the trimmed V and J ends, which lost 4 bases and 2 bases, there was a span of 11 bases. Germline assignment: CDR1 SQVTM and CDR2 ANQGSEA.

This rearrangement joins TRBV6-6 to TRBJ2-2; the match to TRBD2 covers 8 bases. Germline CDR1 reads MNHNY; CDR2 reads SVGAGI (reference sequence). Unmatched junction bases numbered 2, after V lost 2 bases and J lost 0 bases. This CDR3 spans 16 amino acids. The CDR3 DNA sequence: TGTGCCAGCAGTTACCGGACTAGCTCGAACACCGGGGAGCTGTTTTTT. Translated, it gives CASSYRTSSNTGELFF.

As regards this clone: The sample has other DNA sequences that encode this CDR3 too. The chain is built from TRBV18 and TRBJ2-5, with TRBD1 matching over 7 bases. Per germline, CDR1 KGHSH and CDR2 LQKENI. The V segment lost 2 bases and the J segment 1 base; nucleotides outside the gene matches: 1. CDR3 length: 14 amino acids. The CDR3 region is CASSPNRGQETQYF. As DNA, the CDR3 is TGTGCCAGCTCACCAAACAGGGGCCAAGAGACCCAGTACTTC.

The gene calls are TRBV3-1 (or the pseudogene TRBV3-2) and TRBJ2-1, with TRBD1 matching over 7 bases. The CDR3 runs 13 residues. Germline values: CDR1 LGHDT, CDR2 YNNKEL (reference sequence). V lost 4 bases, J lost 6 bases, and 3 bases stayed unmatched. This chain's CDR3 is CASSPTGTNEQFF. The CDR3 DNA reads TGTGCCAGCAGCCCGACAGGGACCAATGAGCAGTTCTTC.

The rearrangement links TRBV6-6 to TRBJ1-1; 7 nucleotides align to TRBD1. The CDR3 is made up of 16 amino acids. Germline values: CDR1 MNHNY, CDR2 SVGAGI (reference sequence). After removal of 5 bases from V and 0 bases from J, the junction contained 9 bases not matched to a gene. CDR3 DNA: TGTGCCAGCAGTCCGAGGACAGGACTACTGAACACTGAAGCTTTCTTT. This encodes CASSPRTGLLNTEAFF.

The V and J genes are TRBV19 and TRBJ2-3; 7 bases fit TRBD1. After removal of 8 bases from V and 1 base from J, the junction contained 9 bases not matched to a gene. The CDR3 spans 15 residues. Looked up from germline, CDR1 is LNHDA and CDR2 is SQIVND (reference sequence). The CDR3 nucleotides are TGTGCCAGTGCAAGCTACAGGGGAGGCACAGATACGCAGTATTTT. Protein sequence: CASASYRGGTDTQYF.

The J gene is TRBJ2-7, the V gene TRBV23-1; weak D call: TRBD1 (5 bases). TRBV23-1 is designated an ORF whose function remains uncertain. Trimming pared 2 bases from V and 3 bases from J, leaving 14 bases between. The CDR3 loop spans 15 amino acids. CDR3 sequence: CASSQPRTHYYEQYV. DNA for the CDR3: TGCGCCAGCAGTCAACCGAGGACACACTACTACGAGCAGTACGTC.

The sample holds a few counts of this clone. This chain links TRBV7-2 with TRBJ2-7; 8 bases align to TRBD1. Germline V gene data show CDR1 as SGHTA and CDR2 as FQGNSA. With V trimmed by 5 bases and J by 4 bases, 16 bases remained unmatched. The CDR3 sequence is 17 residues long. The CDR3 DNA follows: TGTGCCAGCAGCCGGGTTGTTAGGAGGACAGGGAGGTACGAGCAGTACTTC. Its protein product is CASSRVVRRTGRYEQYF.

This chain links TRBV6-5 with TRBJ2-5; D might be TRBD1 (5 bases). Germline lookup yields CDR1 MNHEY and CDR2 SVGAGI. Between the trimmed V and J ends, which lost 8 bases and 2 bases, there was a span of 12 bases. The CDR3 length is 13 residues. The CDR3 bases are TGTGCCAGCGGAATGACAGATCAAGAGACCCAGTACTTC. It specifies CASGMTDQETQYF.

The rearrangement uses TRBV27 and TRBJ1-3; no clear D. This CDR3 contains 13 residues. Per the germline V gene, CDR1 is MNHEY and CDR2 is SMNVEV (reference sequence). The germline V and J ends were trimmed by 5 bases and 2 bases, with 7 bases remaining between them. CDR3 coding DNA: TGTGCCAGCAGTCCCGCTACTGGAAACACCATATATTTT. Its protein is CASSPATGNTIYF.

The chain recombines TRBV7-2 with TRBJ2-3, with 9 bases lining up with TRBD2. J was trimmed by 2 bases and V by 5 bases; bases with no gene match: 5. The CDR3 is 15 amino acids. From germline, CDR1 is SGHTA and CDR2 FQGNSA. This CDR3 reads CASSPLAGHTDTQYF. CDR3 sequence (DNA): TGTGCCAGCAGCCCTCTAGCGGGGCACACAGATACGCAGTATTTT.

The chain joins TRBV9 to TRBJ2-5; weak D call: TRBD2 (6 bases). The germline CDR1 and CDR2 sequences are SGDLS and YYNGEE. V shed 0 bases and J shed 5 bases, with 14 bases lying between them. This CDR3 is 15 amino acids long. The CDR3 bases are TGTGCCAGCAGCGTAGGCGGGGCGTCTCGGGAGACCCAGTACTTC. Residues: CASSVGGASRETQYF.

V gene TRBV6-2 or TRBV6-3 combines with J gene TRBJ1-1, with D unclear. CDR1 and CDR2 from the germline V gene are MNHEY and SVGEGT. The CDR3 runs 14 residues. V lost 5 bases and J 4 bases, leaving 14 bases between the germline ends. CDR3 DNA sequence: TGTGCCAGCAGTCCGGGGTTTTCCCCCACTGAAGCTTTCTTT. Translated, it gives CASSPGFSPTEAFF.